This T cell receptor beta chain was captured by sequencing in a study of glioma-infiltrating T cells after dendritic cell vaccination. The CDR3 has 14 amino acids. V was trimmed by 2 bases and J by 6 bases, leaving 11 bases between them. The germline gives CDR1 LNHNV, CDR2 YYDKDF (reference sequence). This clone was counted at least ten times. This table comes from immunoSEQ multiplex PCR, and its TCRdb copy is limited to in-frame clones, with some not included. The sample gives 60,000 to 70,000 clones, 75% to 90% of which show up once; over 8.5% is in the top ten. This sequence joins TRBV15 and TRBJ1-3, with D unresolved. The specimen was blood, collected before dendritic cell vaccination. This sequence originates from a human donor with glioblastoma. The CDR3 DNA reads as TGTGCCACCAGCAGATTGGGCCCCCAAAACACCATATATTTT. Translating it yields CATSRLGPQNTIYF.